The clone carrying this T cell receptor beta chain was observed a handful of times. This sample was taken from a study of patients and donors after allogeneic stem cell transplantation. Via MiXCR, TCRdb re-called the RT-PCR reads, giving one row per CDR3 protein. The sample includes roughly 230,000 distinct CDR3 sequences, 14% seen only once; the top ten take roughly 11%. V dropped 1 base and J dropped 7 bases, with 14 bases sitting between them. In germline, CDR1 is SGHTA, CDR2 FQGNSA. The CDR3 contains 15 residues. Sequenced input: blood, either unsorted or a sorted T cell fraction (not recorded which). This sequence joins TRBV7-2 and TRBJ1-5; the D is unclear. The source of this sequence is a human donor who was either an allogeneic HSCT recipient or a stem cell or donor lymphocyte infusion donor (not recorded which). It is not recorded whose cells these are; they may come from a transplant donor. Written as DNA, the CDR3 is TGTGCCAGCAGCTTAGTAAAAGGAATGGGACAGCCCCAGCATTTT. The encoded protein is CASSLVKGMGQPQHF.